These 22 T cell receptor beta chains originate from one sample sequenced in a study of T cell repertoires in cytomegalovirus infection. TCRdb ran MiXCR on the reads and lists one entry per CDR3 protein. The top ten hold around 2.8% of the sample, which has 680,000 or so distinct CDR3 sequences, about a third seen once. The sequenced sample consisted of PBMCs. These receptors were obtained from a human donor in good health (CMV status not recorded). Some clones in this sample may be carry-over from other donors' samples.

The chain has TRBV3-1 and TRBJ2-5, with D unresolved. This CDR3 comprises 14 residues. Germline V gives CDR1 LGHDT, CDR2 YNNKEL (reference sequence). Deletions cut 4 bases from V and 5 bases from J, with 14 bases between. The CDR3 spells CASSPLEPGETQYF. In DNA, the CDR3 is TGTGCCAGCAGCCCGCTGGAGCCTGGGGAGACCCAGTACTTC.

The sample holds many counts of this clonotype. The chain links TRBV7-6 to TRBJ2-3, with 7 bases fitting TRBD2. Germline trimming cut 3 bases from V and 3 bases from J; bases unmatched to any gene: 12. From germline, CDR1 is SGHVS and CDR2 FNYEAQ. CDR3 size: 17 residues. The CDR3 reads CASSFPLRAGETDTQYF. The CDR3 region has the DNA TGTGCCAGCAGCTTTCCCCTTAGGGCGGGAGAAACAGATACGCAGTATTTT.

The chain recombines TRBV12-3 or TRBV12-4 with TRBJ1-2; possibly TRBD1 for D (6 bases). The CDR3 has 16 residues. Trimming shortened V by 7 bases and J by 1 base, and 19 bases separated the two germline ends. For the CDR3, the DNA is TGTGCCAGCACTACTAACAGGGCGAGCGTTAACTATGGCTACACCTTC. Translating it yields CASTTNRASVNYGYTF.

This clonotype was observed a handful of times. The CDR3 DNA follows: TGCAGCGTTGAAGATCTGGGGAACTATGGCTACACCTTC. Its translation: CSVEDLGNYGYTF. The chain links TRBV29-1 to TRBJ1-2; D ambiguous. Trimming took off 0 bases at V and 2 bases at J, with 7 bases between the two ends. This CDR3 comprises 13 residues. Germline CDR1 and CDR2: SQVTM and ANQGSEA.

In this sample, this clonotype turned up a few times. The chain combines TRBV12-3 or TRBV12-4 with TRBJ2-2; no clear D. CDR3 size: 13 residues. V was trimmed by 6 bases and J by 5 bases, leaving 10 bases between them. The CDR3 region is CASRLLGTGELFF. In DNA, the CDR3 is TGTGCCAGCAGGCTCTTAGGGACCGGGGAGCTGTTTTTT.

The table lists this clonotype with many counts. The chain joins TRBV7-2 to TRBJ2-1; 9 nucleotides match TRBD2. Looked up from germline, CDR1 is SGHTA and CDR2 is FQGNSA. With 8 bases clipped from V and 5 bases from J, the junction kept 10 bases outside the gene matches. CDR3 length: 15 residues. For the CDR3, the DNA is TGTGCCAGCCCGAGGAGCGGGGGGACGAACAATGAGCAGTTCTTC. Its protein is CASPRSGGTNNEQFF.

V is TRBV5-4 and J is TRBJ1-6, with D maybe TRBD1 (5 bases). The CDR3 totals 18 residues. Germline CDR1 reads SGHNT; CDR2 reads YYREEE (reference sequence). The V gene lost 1 base and the J gene lost 8 bases, with 22 bases spanning the gap. This CDR3 is CASSLRLPTGTGDSPLHF. The CDR3 bases are TGTGCCAGCAGCTTGCGGCTGCCTACCGGGACCGGGGATTCACCCCTCCACTTT.

V gene TRBV4-2 combines with J gene TRBJ2-1; a weak D match, TRBD2 (7 bases). CDR3 length: 17 amino acids. Germline V gene data show CDR1 as LGHNA and CDR2 as YNFKEQ. Trimming left V 1 base short and J 4 bases short, with 17 bases between. CDR3 region: CASSQGGPGLQYNEQFF. CDR3 in DNA: TGTGCCAGCAGCCAAGGGGGGCCGGGACTACAGTACAATGAGCAGTTCTTC.

This rearrangement joins TRBV7-8 to TRBJ1-2, with a tentative D call TRBD1 (6 bases). Germline loops: CDR1 SGHVS, CDR2 FQNEAQ. The V gene lost 6 bases and the J gene lost 5 bases, with 19 bases spanning the gap. CDR3 size: 15 residues. The CDR3 sequence: CASSPTGTSFYGYTF. The DNA for the CDR3 is TGTGCCAGCAGTCCAACCGGGACAAGCTTTTATGGCTACACCTTC.

This clonotype was observed a few times. The chain recombines TRBV7-2 with TRBJ2-7; D may be TRBD1 or TRBD2 (6 bases each). Germline V lookup: CDR1 SGHTA, CDR2 FQGNSA. Trimming shortened V by 1 base and J by 2 bases, and 15 bases separated the two germline ends. CDR3 size: 16 residues. CDR3 region: CASSLGSGGLTYEQYF. The DNA for the CDR3 is TGTGCCAGCAGCTTAGGTTCCGGGGGCTTGACCTACGAGCAGTACTTC.

This clonotype has just one count. The chain joins TRBV2 to TRBJ1-1, with D possibly matching TRBD1 (6 bases). This CDR3 region has 14 residues. V lost 3 bases and J lost 3, with 11 bases in between. Germline V CDR1 and CDR2: SNHLY, FYNNEI. CDR3 sequence (DNA): TGTGCCAGCAGTGACCAGGGGAGCCACACTGAAGCTTTCTTT. It is translated as CASSDQGSHTEAFF. Based on the CDR3 plus reference TRBV2 and TRBJ1-1, the full variable domain is EPEVTQTPSHQVTQMGQEVILRCVPISNHLYFYWYRQILGQKVEFLVSFYNNEISEKSEIFDDQFSVERPDGSNFTLKIRSTKLEDSAMYFCASSDQGSHTEAFFGQGTRLTVV.

This clonotype was detected only a few times. The chain links TRBV7-2 to TRBJ1-6; D call uncertain. V lost 3 bases and J lost 5, with 11 bases in between. The CDR3 extends over 15 amino acids. The germline CDR1 and CDR2 sequences are SGHTA and FQGNSA. The CDR3 spells CASSFQDPNNSPLHF. The CDR3 region has the DNA TGTGCCAGCAGCTTCCAGGACCCCAATAATTCACCCCTCCACTTT.

The chain uses TRBV6-2 or TRBV6-3 and TRBJ1-6; TRBD1 is a possible D gene (6 bases). V lost 0 bases and J 6 bases, leaving 12 bases between the germline ends. CDR1 is MNHEY, CDR2 SVGEGT, per germline. The CDR3 contains 16 residues. The CDR3 here is CASSYSTGLINSPLHF. The CDR3 region has the DNA TGTGCCAGCAGTTACTCGACAGGACTGATTAATTCACCCCTCCACTTT.

This rearrangement joins TRBV18 to TRBJ1-4, with D perhaps matching TRBD1 (5 bases). Germline CDR1 reads KGHSH; CDR2 reads LQKENI. Trimming pared 3 bases from V and 7 bases from J, leaving 15 bases between. This CDR3 is 15 amino acids long. The CDR3 loop is CASSPQGMGAEKLFF. Written as DNA, the CDR3 is TGTGCCAGCTCACCCCAGGGTATGGGCGCTGAAAAACTGTTTTTT.

This clonotype has only a few counts. V and J are TRBV19 and TRBJ2-1, with TRBD1 as a possible D gene (5 bases). Per the germline V gene, CDR1 is LNHDA and CDR2 is SQIVND (reference sequence). The CDR3 runs 12 residues. The germline V and J ends were trimmed by 7 bases and 6 bases, with 10 bases remaining between them. CDR3 protein: CASMTRVNEQFF. As DNA, the CDR3 is TGTGCCAGTATGACCAGGGTCAATGAGCAGTTCTTC.

This chain joins TRBV28 and TRBJ2-3; 9 nucleotides match TRBD2. CDR1 and CDR2 from the germline V gene are MDHEN and SYDVKM. The CDR3 is 15 residues long. V lost 5 bases and J lost 1; bases outside the gene matches: 4. The DNA for the CDR3 is TGTGCCAGCAGTCCAGCGGGAGGACGCACAGATACGCAGTATTTT. Protein product: CASSPAGGRTDTQYF.

The chain joins TRBV20-1 to TRBJ1-2; possibly TRBD1 for D (6 bases). The CDR3 runs 12 residues. Germline V lookup: CDR1 DFQATT, CDR2 SNEGSKA (reference sequence). V was cut by 4 bases and J by 6 bases, with 12 bases left in between. The DNA for the CDR3 is TGCAGTGCTACAACTACAGGGCATGGCTACACCTTC. It codes for CSATTTGHGYTF.

This clonotype was found a few times. The chain is built from TRBV19 and TRBJ1-2; D call uncertain. V lost 10 bases to trimming and J lost 2 bases, with 17 bases between them. Germline loops: CDR1 LNHDA, CDR2 SQIVND (reference sequence). The CDR3 length is 14 residues. This chain's CDR3 is CATSREGKNYGYTF. In DNA, the CDR3 is TGTGCCACCTCGAGAGAGGGAAAAAACTATGGCTACACCTTC. Full variable domain (rest looked up from reference TRBV19 and TRBJ1-2): DGGITQSPKYLFRKEGQNVTLSCEQNLNHDAMYWYRQDPGQGLRLIYYSQIVNDFQKGDIAEGYSVSREKKESFPLTVTSAQKNPTAFYLCATSREGKNYGYTFGSGTRLTVV.

The chain employs TRBV28 and TRBJ2-1; 7 nucleotides agree with TRBD2. The germline gives CDR1 MDHEN, CDR2 SYDVKM. After removal of 5 bases from V and 10 bases from J, the junction contained 17 bases not matched to a gene. The CDR3 consists of 16 residues. CDR3 nucleotide sequence: TGTGCCAGCAGTCTTGGACTAGTAGTGGCCTCCAGGGAGCAGTTCTTC. It translates to CASSLGLVVASREQFF.

The J gene is TRBJ2-7, the V gene TRBV7-8, with D uncertain. Trimming left V 5 bases short and J 6 bases short, with 14 bases between. The CDR3 contains 13 residues. Germline V gene data show CDR1 as SGHVS and CDR2 as FQNEAQ. The CDR3 DNA sequence: TGTGCCAGCAGCATTTCTTTATGGGGCGAGCAGTACTTC. Amino acids: CASSISLWGEQYF.

Remarks on this clonotype: A read error is likely, as this CDR3 ends without the conserved phenylalanine or tryptophan. The CDR3 spells CASSQAPGNTEAFC. As DNA, the CDR3 is TGCGCCAGCAGCCAAGCCCCTGGGAACACTGAAGCTTTCTGT. V usage is TRBV4-1 and J usage is TRBJ1-1; D is ambiguous. CDR1 and CDR2 (germline): MGHRA, YSYEKL. V was pared by 1 base and J by 1 base, with 7 bases between. The CDR3 length is 14 residues.

The chain couples TRBV2 to TRBJ1-4; tentative D call: TRBD1 (5 bases). CDR1 is SNHLY and CDR2 is FYNNEI in the germline V gene. V was trimmed by 5 bases and J by 5 bases, leaving 12 bases between them. The CDR3 covers 14 residues. The CDR3 DNA sequence: TGTGCCAGCAGTCCAGGGAACCTAAATGAAAAACTGTTTTTT. Protein: CASSPGNLNEKLFF.